This T cell receptor beta chain comes out of a study of post-analysis software for immune sequencing data. Included in the TCR beta cDNA libraries were unique molecular identifiers. The T cell input of about 0.9 to 10 million gave roughly 0.5 million cDNA molecules. MiXCR was run by TCRdb on the PCR reads, yielding one entry per CDR3 protein. The repertoire includes roughly 800,000 distinct CDR3 sequences, about 27% of them detected once, and under 0.7% sits in the top ten. Study outcomes and limitations: A significant reduction in normalized Chao1 diversity was observed in multiple sclerosis patients versus controls. Under the F measure, samples that were prepared in one batch clustered strongly together.

This clonotype was counted once. Its antigen remains unidentified. This clonotype originated in a girl aged 10-17 years with multiple sclerosis. Sequences were obtained from blood.

In DNA form, the CDR3 reads TGCGCCAGCAGCAGGTTCAGGGCCCCCTACAATGAGCAGTACTTC. The encoded protein is CASSRFRAPYNEQYF. The genes are TRBV5-1 and TRBJ2-1; a possible D gene is TRBD1 (5 bases). The DNA end is more similar to TRBJ2-7, so the J call may be wrong. From germline, CDR1 is SGHRS and CDR2 YFSETQ. This CDR3 spans 15 amino acids.